This TCR beta chain was sequenced during a study of technical replicates of blood from a few donors. The method was immunoSEQ multiplex PCR; TCRdb's version includes in-frame clones alone and lacks a portion of them. The table has about 73,000 clones, approximately 90% seen once. CDR3 size: 14 residues. V gave up 6 bases and J gave up 0 bases, with 11 bases separating them. Germline assignment: CDR1 MNHNY and CDR2 SVGAGI (reference sequence). V usage is TRBV6-6 and J usage is TRBJ1-1; TRBD1 is a possible D gene (5 bases). The clonotype comes from a human donor in good health. Some clones in this sample may be carry-over from other donors' samples. The sequencing sample was made of PBMCs. CDR3 coding DNA: TGTGCCAGCAGGCGACAGCAAATGAACACTGAAGCTTTCTTT. Its translation: CASRRQQMNTEAFF.